The next 5 T cell receptor beta chains were all read from a single sample in a study of T-cell reconstitution after alpha-beta-depleted transplantation in children. The library targeted TCRbeta and was prepared with unique molecular identifiers. One entry per CDR3 protein results from TCRdb running MiXCR on the PCR reads. Here the sample spans about 870,000 distinct CDR3 sequences, around 17% being singletons. Here the sequenced sample was PBMCs, mostly from graft donor cells, taken 360 days after TCRalphabeta/CD19-depleted stem cell transplant. Source of these receptors: a male patient younger than 18 who had a stem cell transplant for acute lymphoblastic leukemia, so the T cells may come from the graft donor.

This clonotype occurred many times. The J gene is TRBJ2-5, the V gene TRBV24-1; a weak D match, TRBD1 (5 bases). Germline CDR1 KGHDR, CDR2 SFDVKD. Trimming removed 2 bases from V and 3 bases from J, with 9 bases in between. The CDR3 has 14 residues. The CDR3 is CATSDYLTEETQYF. The CDR3, as DNA: TGTGCCACCAGTGATTATCTGACAGAAGAGACCCAGTACTTC.

This rearrangement joins TRBV12-3 or TRBV12-4 to TRBJ2-2, with no clear D. V was pared by 3 bases and J by 5 bases, with 7 bases between. CDR3 size: 13 residues. CDR3: CASSFSQTGELFF. For the CDR3, the DNA is TGTGCCAGCAGTTTTTCGCAGACCGGGGAGCTGTTTTTT.

The chain carries TRBV27 and TRBJ1-3; D perhaps matches TRBD1 (6 bases). CDR1 MNHEY and CDR2 SMNVEV come from the germline V gene (reference sequence). V dropped 3 bases and J dropped 4 bases, with 19 bases sitting between them. The CDR3 contains 17 residues. CDR3 DNA sequence: TGTGCCAGCAGTTTCACCGCCTACAGGGAGGCGGGAAACACCATATATTTT. Its protein is CASSFTAYREAGNTIYF.

The chain combines TRBV4-2 with TRBJ2-5; tentatively, D is TRBD2 (6 bases). This CDR3 is 14 amino acids long. Germline V lookup: CDR1 LGHNA, CDR2 YNFKEQ. Trimming shortened V by 0 bases and J by 6 bases, and 11 bases separated the two germline ends. The CDR3 DNA is TGTGCCAGCAGCCAAGACGGAGGGTTACAGACCCAGTACTTC. It specifies CASSQDGGLQTQYF.

The chain is built from TRBV4-1 and TRBJ1-4, with TRBD1 matching 7 bases. V shed 7 bases, J shed 4 bases, and the junction held 6 bases outside the gene matches. Germline-derived CDR1 and CDR2 are MGHRA and YSYEKL. The CDR3 sequence is 14 residues long. CDR3 amino acids: CASNRQGLNEKLFF. The CDR3 DNA follows: TGCGCCAGCAACCGACAGGGCCTTAATGAAAAACTGTTTTTT.